Here is one T cell receptor beta chain with its context. These data originate in a study of blood T cell repertoires in COVID-19. At the level of the study: Samples representing acute and convalescent COVID-19 were sourced from the United States, Italy and Spain. From T cells, B-cell-depleted T cells, or PBMCs came the material, which was cDNA or gDNA.

Libraries were prepared by immunoSEQ multiplex PCR; TCRdb keeps only in-frame clonotypes and omits some of them. Among 250,000 to 300,000 clones listed, around 86% were seen once. The CDR3 extends over 13 amino acids. In germline, CDR1 is SGHDT, CDR2 YYEEEE. Unmatched junction bases numbered 4, after V lost 4 bases and J lost 4 bases. The chain is built from TRBV5-6 and TRBJ1-1; the match to TRBD1 covers 7 bases. Sequencing was done on a sample of peripheral blood. The clonotype was recovered from a woman in her 40s who had recovered from COVID-19. CDR3 sequence reads: CASSPGTATEAFF. CDR3 bases: TGTGCCAGCAGCCCCGGGACAGCCACTGAAGCTTTCTTT. Using reference TRBV5-6 and TRBJ1-1 for the parts outside the CDR3, the full variable domain is DAGVTQSPTHLIKTRGQQVTLRCSPKSGHDTVSWYQQALGQGPQFIFQYYEEEERQRGNFPDRFSGHQFPNYSSELNVNALLLGDSALYLCASSPGTATEAFFGQGTRLTVV.